This is a list of T cell receptor beta chains from one sample in a study of blood T cell repertoires in COVID-19. Some clones are missing from TCRdb's copy, which holds only in-frame ones; the method was immunoSEQ multiplex PCR. The sample holds some 180,000 clones; about 86% are singletons and the top ten take roughly 19%. Sequencing was done on a sample of peripheral blood. These receptor sequences come from a woman in her 70s who had recovered from COVID-19. Each CDR3 is given with its conserved first and last residue.

length: 14
V: TRBV28
CDR3: CASSLMGRRNIQYF

length: 15
V: TRBV2
CDR3: CASSPAAHRGEKLFF

length: 15
V: TRBV4-1
CDR3: CASSQVGGDGGELFF

length: 14
V: TRBV6-5
CDR3: CASSRGQGLSEQYF

length: 19
V: TRBV3-1/TRBV3-2
CDR3: CASSQKPGLAGGLYNEQFF

length: 14
V: TRBV5-1
CDR3: CASSLRRTPGGYTF

length: 14
V: TRBV6-5
CDR3: CASSTDRAANEQFF

length: 15
V: TRBV18
CDR3: CASSPTGQTNEKLFF

length: 14
V: TRBV2
CDR3: CASSYRGPNTEAFF

length: 13
V: TRBV6-1
CDR3: CASTPPSAGELFF

length: 11
V: TRBV12-2
CDR3: CASRPGGEQYF

length: 15
V: TRBV6-5
CDR3: CASRPTGTYSYGYTF

length: 17
V: TRBV19
CDR3: CASLGGSLVESTDTQYF

length: 15
V: TRBV5-1
CDR3: CASSLGQTNTGELFF

length: 15
V: TRBV7-9
CDR3: CASSLIGGLNTEAFF

length: 13
V: TRBV6-5
CDR3: CASSTDRQYGYTF

length: 16
V: TRBV7-7
CDR3: CASSLAGPLGAGELFF

length: 14
V: TRBV6-1
CDR3: CASSEAQANEKLFF

length: 17
V: TRBV10-3
CDR3: CAISPTSGLTNTGELFF

length: 13
V: TRBV30
CDR3: CAWSGQNNSPLHF

length: 13
V: TRBV11-2
CDR3: CASSGGLNSPLHF

length: 16
V: TRBV27
CDR3: CASRSFGTGEGGTQYF

length: 12
V: TRBV15
CDR3: CATSRDRQVHTF

length: 15
V: TRBV25-1
CDR3: CASSEYAGDNSPLHF

length: 16
V: TRBV5-4
CDR3: CASSPGGAGRAYEQYF

length: 17
V: TRBV29-1
CDR3: CSVVAGRRRSGGTEAFF

length: 16
V: TRBV5-6
CDR3: CASSTRRVGEGAEAFF

length: 12
V: TRBV28
CDR3: CASSSPVSRAFF

length: 15
V: TRBV5-4
CDR3: CASSHPPGGSPEAFF

length: 16
V: TRBV5-4
CDR3: CASSWRQGWWPTRKYF

length: 14
V: TRBV6-2/TRBV6-3
CDR3: CASSYTRLNQPQHF

length: 17
V: TRBV4-1
CDR3: CASSQEFLGGWNTEAFF

length: 12
V: TRBV25-1
CDR3: CASSEPYGEQYF

length: 14
V: TRBV7-3
CDR3: CASSLQGGDTEAFF

length: 14
V: TRBV27
CDR3: CASRPDREPYGYTF

length: 13
V: TRBV21-1
CDR3: CASSPPDSQPQHF

length: 16
V: TRBV15
CDR3: CATSRVELGGVWEQYF

length: 15
V: TRBV6-2/TRBV6-3
CDR3: CASSYRSTGGYEQYF

length: 13
V: TRBV5-6
CDR3: CASSPTGNYGYTF

length: 15
V: TRBV28
CDR3: CASSLGGNSNQPQHF

length: 16
V: TRBV5-1
CDR3: CASSRGSGASTDTQYF

length: 12
V: TRBV19
CDR3: CASSIRDSRQYF

length: 15
V: TRBV30
CDR3: CAWTPDRGNYNEQFF

length: 16
V: TRBV27
CDR3: CASSGGLAGAWGEQYF

length: 14
V: TRBV5-1
CDR3: CASSLAPGGYGYTF

length: 15
V: TRBV28
CDR3: CASTGQGSFFHEQYF

length: 16
V: TRBV4-3
CDR3: CASSHRGDRREEKLFF

length: 15
V: TRBV11-2
CDR3: CASSPRAGVNSPLHF

length: 16
V: TRBV2
CDR3: CASTLGTGGAGETQYF

length: 15
V: TRBV5-1
CDR3: CASSLVSSSYNEQFF

length: 17
V: TRBV23-1
CDR3: CASSPPGGEAPNTEAFF

length: 18
V: TRBV4-2
CDR3: CASSQEMASGGSYNEQFF

length: 13
V: TRBV6-5
CDR3: CASSYLRGETQYF

length: 16
V: TRBV5-1
CDR3: CASSPSRQTNNNEQFF

length: 13
V: TRBV7-9
CDR3: CASSPLGGTEAFF

length: 16
V: TRBV19
CDR3: CASSPARQGNTDTQYF

length: 13
V: TRBV10-3
CDR3: CAISEMAGDGYTF

length: 14
V: TRBV4-2
CDR3: CASSQGRDWETQYF